One sample yielded the 15 T cell receptor beta chains listed below, sequenced in a study of T-cell reconstitution after alpha-beta-depleted transplantation in children. Molecular barcoding with unique molecular identifiers was used for the TCRbeta library. TCRdb analysed the PCR reads with MiXCR anew, one entry per CDR3 protein. Of about 610,000 distinct CDR3 sequences detected, roughly a tenth appear once; the ten largest clones hold about 4.2%. Here the sequenced sample was PBMCs from the stem cell graft donor, taken from the stem cell graft. The receptors here all came from a human donor who donated a stem cell graft to a child with acute myeloid leukemia.

The chain employs TRBV19 and TRBJ2-1; D assignment may be TRBD1 or TRBD2 (7 bases each). The length of the CDR3 is 15 residues. The V end was cut by 6 bases, the J end by 4 bases, with 16 bases between. Germline-derived CDR1 and CDR2 are LNHDA and SQIVND (reference sequence). CDR3 protein: CASRLGGTVYNEQFF. In DNA, the CDR3 is TGTGCCAGTAGACTGGGAGGGACAGTTTACAATGAGCAGTTCTTC.

In its sample, this clonotype was seen a few times. The chain links TRBV29-1 to TRBJ2-3; a possible D gene is TRBD1 (6 bases). The CDR3 length is 14 residues. Per germline, CDR1 SQVTM and CDR2 ANQGSEA. V was clipped by 1 base and J by 4 bases, with 12 bases between them. The DNA of the CDR3 is TGCAGCGTTGAAGGCGGAAAGGGGGCAGATACGCAGTATTTT. This sequence encodes CSVEGGKGADTQYF.

This clonotype was picked up a small number of times. V and J are TRBV7-9 and TRBJ2-7, with TRBD2 identical over 13 bases. The CDR3 has 15 residues. Per the germline V gene, CDR1 is SEHNR and CDR2 is FQNEAQ (reference sequence). V shed 5 bases and J 5 bases; nucleotides not matched to a gene: 6. The CDR3 nucleotides read TGTGCCAGCAGCCTCGGGACTAGCGGGAAAGACGAGCAGTACTTC. Protein: CASSLGTSGKDEQYF.

In its sample, this clonotype was seen many times. This chain uses TRBV29-1 with TRBJ1-2; 7 positions agree with TRBD1. Trimming removed 6 bases from V and 7 bases from J; junction bases left unmatched: 11. The CDR3 totals 13 residues. Germline loops: CDR1 SQVTM, CDR2 ANQGSEA. The CDR3 DNA is TGCAGCGTACACAGGGGCCCCTCGGGTGGCTACACCTTC. The encoded protein is CSVHRGPSGGYTF.

This clonotype appeared many times. The chain employs TRBV7-2 and TRBJ1-6; D perhaps matches TRBD1 (5 bases). Trimming stripped 6 bases from V and 4 bases from J, with 19 bases between. The CDR3 runs to 17 residues. CDR1 and CDR2 from the germline V gene are SGHTA and FQGNSA. The CDR3 spells CASRPPTSQGYNSPLHF. Written as DNA, the CDR3 is TGTGCCAGCAGGCCCCCTACCTCCCAGGGTTATAATTCACCCCTCCACTTT. Based on the CDR3 plus reference TRBV7-2 and TRBJ1-6, the full variable domain is GAGVSQSPSNKVTEKGKDVELRCDPISGHTALYWYRQSLGQGLEFLIYFQGNSAPDKSGLPSDRFSAERTGGSVSTLTIQRTQQEDSAVYLCASRPPTSQGYNSPLHFGNGTRLTVT.

This clonotype was recorded a few times. A read error may produce the germline difference seen at one junction end. The chain combines TRBV12-3 or TRBV12-4 with TRBJ2-7; TRBD1 matches at 10 bases. The CDR3 has 14 residues. CDR3 in DNA: TGTGCCAGCAGAGGGACAGGGGTGTCCTTCGAGCAGTACTTC. This encodes CASRGTGVSFEQYF.

The table lists this clonotype with many counts. This chain connects TRBV29-1 to TRBJ2-7; maybe TRBD1 (6 bases). Germline V gene sequence: CDR1 SQVTM, CDR2 ANQGSEA. CDR3 size: 11 residues. V was shortened by 7 bases and J by 3 bases, with 10 bases between the two germline ends. The chain's CDR3 is CSAETGYEQYF. The DNA for the CDR3 is TGCAGCGCCGAGACAGGCTACGAGCAGTACTTC.

This clonotype turned up a few times. The CDR3 DNA follows: TGCAGCGTTGTGGGGCAGGGTAGCAATCAGCCCCAGCATTTT. Protein product: CSVVGQGSNQPQHF. J is TRBJ1-5 and V is TRBV29-1, with a tentative D call TRBD1 (5 bases). CDR1 SQVTM and CDR2 ANQGSEA come from the germline V gene. This CDR3 comprises 14 residues. The germline V and J ends were trimmed by 4 bases and 0 bases, with 10 bases remaining between them.

This clonotype was observed at least ten times. The chain joins TRBV28 to TRBJ1-6; no clear D gene. The V end was cut by 6 bases, the J end by 0 bases, with 18 bases between. Per the germline V gene, CDR1 is MDHEN and CDR2 is SYDVKM. The CDR3 runs 18 residues. This CDR3 is CASSPSTGLGSYNSPLHF. CDR3 nucleotides: TGTGCCAGCAGCCCCTCGACTGGGTTGGGCTCCTATAATTCACCCCTCCACTTT.

The chain employs TRBV6-1 and TRBJ2-2; TRBD1 agrees at 8 bases. In germline, CDR1 is MNHNS, CDR2 SASEGT. The J segment lost 0 bases and the V segment lost 7 bases, leaving 4 bases of the junction unmatched. The CDR3 has 15 amino acids. This chain's CDR3 is CASTVQGANTGELFF. CDR3 in DNA: TGTGCCAGCACAGTACAGGGGGCGAACACCGGGGAGCTGTTTTTT.

This clonotype was recorded many times. The V and J genes are TRBV7-2 and TRBJ2-7; D not resolved. CDR1 and CDR2 from the germline V gene are SGHTA and FQGNSA. Trimming took 5 bases from V and 5 from J, leaving 13 bases between them. The CDR3 loop spans 13 amino acids. The DNA for the CDR3 is TGTGCCAGCAGCCTCCATGCCCTGGACGAGCAGTACTTC. Protein sequence: CASSLHALDEQYF.

The chain links TRBV7-8 to TRBJ2-5; no definite D call. CDR3 length: 12 residues. Trimming took 5 bases from V and 4 from J, leaving 8 bases between them. The germline V gene encodes CDR1 SGHVS and CDR2 FQNEAQ. The CDR3 is CASSTIRETQYF. The CDR3 bases are TGTGCCAGCAGCACTATAAGAGAGACCCAGTACTTC.

In its sample, this clonotype was seen many times. The chain is built from TRBV6-2 or TRBV6-3 and TRBJ2-1; D might be TRBD1 or TRBD2, each matching 6 bases. V dropped 2 bases and J dropped 7 bases, with 18 bases sitting between them. This CDR3 is built from 16 residues. The germline CDR1 and CDR2 sequences are MNHEY and SVGEGT. CDR3 sequence (DNA): TGTGCCAGCAGTTACGCATTAGGGGGAGGAGTGAATGAGCAGTTCTTC. Translating gives CASSYALGGGVNEQFF.

This clonotype was observed at least ten times. The chain carries TRBV5-8 and TRBJ1-2; a possible D gene is TRBD1 (5 bases). This CDR3 spans 11 amino acids. Germline values: CDR1 SGHTS, CDR2 YDEGEE. V dropped 7 bases and J dropped 4 bases, with 8 bases sitting between them. The chain's CDR3 is CASAQAYGYTF. CDR3 DNA sequence: TGTGCCAGCGCACAGGCCTATGGCTACACCTTC.

This clonotype occurred a few times. The chain carries TRBV5-1 and TRBJ2-7; 11 nucleotides align to TRBD2. Looked up from germline, CDR1 is SGHRS and CDR2 is YFSETQ. The CDR3 is 15 amino acids. V shed 2 bases, J shed 5 bases, and the junction held 6 bases outside the gene matches. In nucleotides, the CDR3 is TGCGCCAGCAGCTTCACTAGCGGGAGCAGGAACGAGCAGTACTTC. As protein: CASSFTSGSRNEQYF. Looking up the rest from reference TRBV5-1 and TRBJ2-7 gives the full variable domain: KAGVTQTPRYLIKTRGQQVTLSCSPISGHRSVSWYQQTPGQGLQFLFEYFSETQRNKGNFPGRFSGRQFSNSRSEMNVSTLELGDSALYLCASSFTSGSRNEQYFGPGTRLTVT.